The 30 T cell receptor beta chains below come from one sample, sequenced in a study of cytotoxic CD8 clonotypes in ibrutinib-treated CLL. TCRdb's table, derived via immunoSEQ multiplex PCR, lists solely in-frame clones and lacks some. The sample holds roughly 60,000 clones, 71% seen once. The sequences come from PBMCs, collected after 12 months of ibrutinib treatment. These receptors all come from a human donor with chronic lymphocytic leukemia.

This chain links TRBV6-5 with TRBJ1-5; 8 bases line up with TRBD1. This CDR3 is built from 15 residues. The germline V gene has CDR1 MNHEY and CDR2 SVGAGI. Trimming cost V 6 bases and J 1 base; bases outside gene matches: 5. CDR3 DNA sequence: TGTGCCAGCAGAAGAGGGACAGGCAGCAATCAGCCCCAGCATTTT. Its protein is CASRRGTGSNQPQHF.

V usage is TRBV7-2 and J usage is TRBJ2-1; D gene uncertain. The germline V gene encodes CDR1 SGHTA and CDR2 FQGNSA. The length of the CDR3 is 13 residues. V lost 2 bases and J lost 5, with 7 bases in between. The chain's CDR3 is CASSLLKNNEQFF. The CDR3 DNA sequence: TGTGCCAGCAGCTTACTGAAAAACAATGAGCAGTTCTTC. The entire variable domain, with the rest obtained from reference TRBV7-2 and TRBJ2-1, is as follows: GAGVSQSPSNKVTEKGKDVELRCDPISGHTALYWYRQSLGQGLEFLIYFQGNSAPDKSGLPSDRFSAERTGGSVSTLTIQRTQQEDSAVYLCASSLLKNNEQFFGPGTRLTVL.

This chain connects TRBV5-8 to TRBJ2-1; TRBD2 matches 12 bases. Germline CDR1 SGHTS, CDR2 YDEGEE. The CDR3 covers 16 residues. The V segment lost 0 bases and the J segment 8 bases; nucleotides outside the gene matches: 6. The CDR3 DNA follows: TGTGCCAGCAGCTTGGGCATCGGGACTAGCGGGTATGAGCAGTTCTTC. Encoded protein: CASSLGIGTSGYEQFF.

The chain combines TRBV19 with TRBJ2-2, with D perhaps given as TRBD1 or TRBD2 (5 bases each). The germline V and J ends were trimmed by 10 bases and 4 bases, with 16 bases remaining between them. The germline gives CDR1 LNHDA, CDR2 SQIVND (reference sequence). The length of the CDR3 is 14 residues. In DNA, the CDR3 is TGTGCCACCTCAAGTTGGGGACCCACCGGGGAGCTGTTTTTT. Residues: CATSSWGPTGELFF.

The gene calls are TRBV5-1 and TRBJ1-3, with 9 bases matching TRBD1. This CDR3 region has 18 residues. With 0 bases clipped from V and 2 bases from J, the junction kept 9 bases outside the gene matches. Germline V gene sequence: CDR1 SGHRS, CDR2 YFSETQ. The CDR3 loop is CASSLEQGASPTGNTIYF. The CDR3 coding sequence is TGCGCCAGCAGCTTGGAACAGGGGGCGAGTCCGACTGGAAACACCATATATTTT. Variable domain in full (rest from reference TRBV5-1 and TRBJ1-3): KAGVTQTPRYLIKTRGQQVTLSCSPISGHRSVSWYQQTPGQGLQFLFEYFSETQRNKGNFPGRFSGRQFSNSRSEMNVSTLELGDSALYLCASSLEQGASPTGNTIYFGEGSWLTVV.

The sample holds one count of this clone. CDR3 region: CASSVVATGTEAFF. For the CDR3, the DNA is TGTGCCAGCAGCGTAGTGGCGACAGGCACTGAAGCTTTCTTT. J is TRBJ1-1 and V is TRBV9; tentative D call: TRBD1 (6 bases). The CDR3 spans 14 residues. Germline CDR1 and CDR2: SGDLS and YYNGEE. V gave up 0 bases and J gave up 4 bases, with 10 bases separating them.

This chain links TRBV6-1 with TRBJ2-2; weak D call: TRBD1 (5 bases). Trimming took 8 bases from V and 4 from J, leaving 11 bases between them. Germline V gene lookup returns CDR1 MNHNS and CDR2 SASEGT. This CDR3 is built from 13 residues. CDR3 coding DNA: TGTGCCAGCGGGGCAATAAGCACCGGGGAGCTGTTTTTT. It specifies CASGAISTGELFF.

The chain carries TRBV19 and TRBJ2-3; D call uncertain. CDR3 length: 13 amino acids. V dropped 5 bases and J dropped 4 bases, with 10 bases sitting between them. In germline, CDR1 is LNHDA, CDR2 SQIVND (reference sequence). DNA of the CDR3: TGTGCCAGTAGTTATAGATCGGCAGATACGCAGTATTTT. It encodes CASSYRSADTQYF.

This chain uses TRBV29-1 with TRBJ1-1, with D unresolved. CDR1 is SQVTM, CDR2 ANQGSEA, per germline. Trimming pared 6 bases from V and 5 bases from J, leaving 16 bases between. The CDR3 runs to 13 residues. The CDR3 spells CSVTLGGWTEAFF. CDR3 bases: TGCAGCGTAACCCTGGGCGGTTGGACTGAAGCTTTCTTT. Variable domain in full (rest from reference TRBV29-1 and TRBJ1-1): SAVISQKPSRDICQRGTSLTIQCQVDSQVTMMFWYRQQPGQSLTLIATANQGSEATYESGFVIDKFPISRPNLTFSTLTVSNMSPEDSSIYLCSVTLGGWTEAFFGQGTRLTVV.

CDR3 DNA: TGTGCCTGGAGTTTGGGGGCCGACTATGGCTACACCTTC. It is translated as CAWSLGADYGYTF. The chain uses TRBV30 and TRBJ1-2; D may be TRBD1 (6 bases). There are 13 residues in the CDR3. V lost 2 bases, J lost 3 bases, and 10 bases lay in between. The germline gives CDR1 GTSNPN, CDR2 SVGIG (reference sequence).

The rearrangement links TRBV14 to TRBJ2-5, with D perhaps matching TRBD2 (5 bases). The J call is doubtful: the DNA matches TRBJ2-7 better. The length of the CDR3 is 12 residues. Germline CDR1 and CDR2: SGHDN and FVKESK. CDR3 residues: CASSPTGYEQYF. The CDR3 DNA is TGTGCCAGCAGCCCAACGGGGTACGAGCAGTACTTC.

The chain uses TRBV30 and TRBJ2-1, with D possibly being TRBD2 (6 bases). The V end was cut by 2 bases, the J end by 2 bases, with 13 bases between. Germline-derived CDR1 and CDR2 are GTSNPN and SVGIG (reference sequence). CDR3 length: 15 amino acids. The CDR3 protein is CAWSTTRGPYNEQFF. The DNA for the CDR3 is TGTGCCTGGAGTACGACTAGGGGCCCCTACAATGAGCAGTTCTTC.

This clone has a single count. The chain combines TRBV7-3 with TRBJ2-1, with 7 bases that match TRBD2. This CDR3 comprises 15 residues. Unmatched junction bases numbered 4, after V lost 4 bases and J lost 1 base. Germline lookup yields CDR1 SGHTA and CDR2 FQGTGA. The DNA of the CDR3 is TGTGCCAGCAGCTCCCTTAGCGGGTCCTACAATGAGCAGTTCTTC. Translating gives CASSSLSGSYNEQFF.

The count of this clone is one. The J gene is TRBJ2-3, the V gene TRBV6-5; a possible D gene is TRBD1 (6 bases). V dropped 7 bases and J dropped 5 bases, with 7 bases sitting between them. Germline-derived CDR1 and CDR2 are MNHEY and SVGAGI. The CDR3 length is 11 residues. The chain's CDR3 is CASTRGDTQYF. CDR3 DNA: TGTGCCAGCACCAGGGGAGATACGCAGTATTTT.

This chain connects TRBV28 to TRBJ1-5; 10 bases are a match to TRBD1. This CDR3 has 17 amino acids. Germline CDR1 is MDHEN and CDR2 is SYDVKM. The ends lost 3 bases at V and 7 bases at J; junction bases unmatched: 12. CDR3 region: CASSFTGTGAFLQPQHF. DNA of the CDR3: TGTGCCAGCAGTTTTACGGGGACAGGGGCGTTTTTGCAGCCCCAGCATTTT.

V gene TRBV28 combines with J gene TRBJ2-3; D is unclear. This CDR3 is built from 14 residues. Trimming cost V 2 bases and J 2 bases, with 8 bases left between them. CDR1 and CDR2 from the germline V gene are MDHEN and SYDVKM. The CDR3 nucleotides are TGTGCCAGCAGTTTAACAGCGTCCACAGATACGCAGTATTTT. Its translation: CASSLTASTDTQYF.

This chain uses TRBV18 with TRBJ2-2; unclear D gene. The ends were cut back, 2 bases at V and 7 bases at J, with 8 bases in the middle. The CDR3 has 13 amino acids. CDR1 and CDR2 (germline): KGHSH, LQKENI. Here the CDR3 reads CASSPSRNGELFF. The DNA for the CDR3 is TGTGCCAGCTCACCAAGCCGTAACGGGGAGCTGTTTTTT.

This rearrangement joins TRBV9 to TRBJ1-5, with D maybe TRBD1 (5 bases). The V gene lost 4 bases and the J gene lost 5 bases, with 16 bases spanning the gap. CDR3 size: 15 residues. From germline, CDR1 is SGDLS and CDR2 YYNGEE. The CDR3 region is CASSPHRGWDQPQHF. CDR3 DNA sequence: TGTGCCAGCAGCCCACATAGGGGCTGGGATCAGCCCCAGCATTTT.

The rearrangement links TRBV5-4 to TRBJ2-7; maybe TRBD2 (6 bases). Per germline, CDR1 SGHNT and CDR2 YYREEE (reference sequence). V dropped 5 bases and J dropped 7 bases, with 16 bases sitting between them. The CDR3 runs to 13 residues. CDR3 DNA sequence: TGTGCCAGCAGGCCGGAGGGCCGGTGGGAGCAGTACTTC. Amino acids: CASRPEGRWEQYF.

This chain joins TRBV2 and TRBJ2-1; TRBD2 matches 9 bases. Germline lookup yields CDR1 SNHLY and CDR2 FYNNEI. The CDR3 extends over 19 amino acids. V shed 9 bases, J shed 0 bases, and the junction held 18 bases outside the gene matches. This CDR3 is CARAVDFGGRASSYNEQFF. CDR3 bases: TGTGCCAGGGCCGTCGATTTTGGCGGGAGGGCCAGCTCCTACAATGAGCAGTTCTTC.

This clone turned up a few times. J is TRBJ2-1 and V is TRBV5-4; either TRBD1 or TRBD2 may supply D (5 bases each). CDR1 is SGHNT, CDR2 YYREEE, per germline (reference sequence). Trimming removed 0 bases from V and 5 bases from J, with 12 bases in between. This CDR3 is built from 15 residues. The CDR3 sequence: CASSLGASRDNEQFF. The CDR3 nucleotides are TGTGCCAGCAGCTTGGGGGCTAGCAGGGACAATGAGCAGTTCTTC.

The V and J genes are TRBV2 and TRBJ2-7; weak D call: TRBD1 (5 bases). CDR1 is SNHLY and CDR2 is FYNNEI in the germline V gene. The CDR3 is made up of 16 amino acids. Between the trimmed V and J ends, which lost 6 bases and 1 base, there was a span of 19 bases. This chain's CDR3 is CASSPIQGYSSYEQYF. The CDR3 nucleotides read TGTGCCAGCAGCCCCATCCAGGGTTATTCGTCCTACGAGCAGTACTTC.

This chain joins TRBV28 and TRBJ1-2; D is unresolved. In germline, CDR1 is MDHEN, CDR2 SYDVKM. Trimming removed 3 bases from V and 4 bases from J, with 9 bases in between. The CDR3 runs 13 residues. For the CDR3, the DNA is TGTGCCAGCAGTTTTGACTTGCTCTATGGCTACACCTTC. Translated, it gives CASSFDLLYGYTF.

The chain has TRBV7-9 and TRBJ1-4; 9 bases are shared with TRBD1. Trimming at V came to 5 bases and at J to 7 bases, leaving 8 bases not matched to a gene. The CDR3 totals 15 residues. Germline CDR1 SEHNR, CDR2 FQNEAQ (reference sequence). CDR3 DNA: TGTGCCAGCAGCCTGGGACAGGGAACTGTTGAAAAACTGTTTTTT. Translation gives CASSLGQGTVEKLFF.

The CDR3 coding sequence is TGTGCCAGCTCACCGCCGGACAGGGTCACAGATACGCAGTATTTT. Amino acids: CASSPPDRVTDTQYF. This chain connects TRBV18 to TRBJ2-3; 8 bases line up with TRBD1. CDR3 size: 15 residues. Unmatched junction bases numbered 4, after V lost 3 bases and J lost 2 bases. Germline CDR1 and CDR2: KGHSH and LQKENI.

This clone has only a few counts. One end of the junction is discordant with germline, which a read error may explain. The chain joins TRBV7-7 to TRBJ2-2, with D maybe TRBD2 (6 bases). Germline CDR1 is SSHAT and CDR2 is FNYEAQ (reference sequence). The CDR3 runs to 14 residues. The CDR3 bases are TGTGCTAGCAGCTTAAACGCGGGATCCGGGGAGCTGTTTTTT. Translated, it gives CASSLNAGSGELFF.

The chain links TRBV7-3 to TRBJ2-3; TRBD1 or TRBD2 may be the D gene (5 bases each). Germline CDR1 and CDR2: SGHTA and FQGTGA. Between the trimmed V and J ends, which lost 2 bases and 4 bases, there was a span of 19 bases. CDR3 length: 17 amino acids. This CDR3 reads CASSLLGADWGPDTQYF. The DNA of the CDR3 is TGTGCCAGCAGCTTATTAGGGGCGGACTGGGGTCCAGATACGCAGTATTTT.

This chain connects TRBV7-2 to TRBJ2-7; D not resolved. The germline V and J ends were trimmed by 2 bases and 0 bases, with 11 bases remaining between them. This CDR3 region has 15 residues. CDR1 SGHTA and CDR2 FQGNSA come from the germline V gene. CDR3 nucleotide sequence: TGTGCCAGCAGCTTATCTCCGGCTTCCTCCTACGAGCAGTACTTC. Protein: CASSLSPASSYEQYF.

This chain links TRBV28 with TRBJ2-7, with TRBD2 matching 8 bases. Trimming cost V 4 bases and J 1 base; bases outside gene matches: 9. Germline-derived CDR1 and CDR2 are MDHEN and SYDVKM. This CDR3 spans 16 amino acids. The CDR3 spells CASSSIAGYSSYEQYF. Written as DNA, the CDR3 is TGTGCCAGCAGTTCCATAGCGGGGTATTCTTCCTACGAGCAGTACTTC.

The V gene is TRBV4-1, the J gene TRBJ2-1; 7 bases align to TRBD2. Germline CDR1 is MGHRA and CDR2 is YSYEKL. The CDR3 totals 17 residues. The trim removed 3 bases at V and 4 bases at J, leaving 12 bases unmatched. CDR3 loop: CASSQTPGLAVYNEQFF. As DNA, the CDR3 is TGCGCCAGCAGCCAGACCCCGGGGCTAGCGGTATACAATGAGCAGTTCTTC.